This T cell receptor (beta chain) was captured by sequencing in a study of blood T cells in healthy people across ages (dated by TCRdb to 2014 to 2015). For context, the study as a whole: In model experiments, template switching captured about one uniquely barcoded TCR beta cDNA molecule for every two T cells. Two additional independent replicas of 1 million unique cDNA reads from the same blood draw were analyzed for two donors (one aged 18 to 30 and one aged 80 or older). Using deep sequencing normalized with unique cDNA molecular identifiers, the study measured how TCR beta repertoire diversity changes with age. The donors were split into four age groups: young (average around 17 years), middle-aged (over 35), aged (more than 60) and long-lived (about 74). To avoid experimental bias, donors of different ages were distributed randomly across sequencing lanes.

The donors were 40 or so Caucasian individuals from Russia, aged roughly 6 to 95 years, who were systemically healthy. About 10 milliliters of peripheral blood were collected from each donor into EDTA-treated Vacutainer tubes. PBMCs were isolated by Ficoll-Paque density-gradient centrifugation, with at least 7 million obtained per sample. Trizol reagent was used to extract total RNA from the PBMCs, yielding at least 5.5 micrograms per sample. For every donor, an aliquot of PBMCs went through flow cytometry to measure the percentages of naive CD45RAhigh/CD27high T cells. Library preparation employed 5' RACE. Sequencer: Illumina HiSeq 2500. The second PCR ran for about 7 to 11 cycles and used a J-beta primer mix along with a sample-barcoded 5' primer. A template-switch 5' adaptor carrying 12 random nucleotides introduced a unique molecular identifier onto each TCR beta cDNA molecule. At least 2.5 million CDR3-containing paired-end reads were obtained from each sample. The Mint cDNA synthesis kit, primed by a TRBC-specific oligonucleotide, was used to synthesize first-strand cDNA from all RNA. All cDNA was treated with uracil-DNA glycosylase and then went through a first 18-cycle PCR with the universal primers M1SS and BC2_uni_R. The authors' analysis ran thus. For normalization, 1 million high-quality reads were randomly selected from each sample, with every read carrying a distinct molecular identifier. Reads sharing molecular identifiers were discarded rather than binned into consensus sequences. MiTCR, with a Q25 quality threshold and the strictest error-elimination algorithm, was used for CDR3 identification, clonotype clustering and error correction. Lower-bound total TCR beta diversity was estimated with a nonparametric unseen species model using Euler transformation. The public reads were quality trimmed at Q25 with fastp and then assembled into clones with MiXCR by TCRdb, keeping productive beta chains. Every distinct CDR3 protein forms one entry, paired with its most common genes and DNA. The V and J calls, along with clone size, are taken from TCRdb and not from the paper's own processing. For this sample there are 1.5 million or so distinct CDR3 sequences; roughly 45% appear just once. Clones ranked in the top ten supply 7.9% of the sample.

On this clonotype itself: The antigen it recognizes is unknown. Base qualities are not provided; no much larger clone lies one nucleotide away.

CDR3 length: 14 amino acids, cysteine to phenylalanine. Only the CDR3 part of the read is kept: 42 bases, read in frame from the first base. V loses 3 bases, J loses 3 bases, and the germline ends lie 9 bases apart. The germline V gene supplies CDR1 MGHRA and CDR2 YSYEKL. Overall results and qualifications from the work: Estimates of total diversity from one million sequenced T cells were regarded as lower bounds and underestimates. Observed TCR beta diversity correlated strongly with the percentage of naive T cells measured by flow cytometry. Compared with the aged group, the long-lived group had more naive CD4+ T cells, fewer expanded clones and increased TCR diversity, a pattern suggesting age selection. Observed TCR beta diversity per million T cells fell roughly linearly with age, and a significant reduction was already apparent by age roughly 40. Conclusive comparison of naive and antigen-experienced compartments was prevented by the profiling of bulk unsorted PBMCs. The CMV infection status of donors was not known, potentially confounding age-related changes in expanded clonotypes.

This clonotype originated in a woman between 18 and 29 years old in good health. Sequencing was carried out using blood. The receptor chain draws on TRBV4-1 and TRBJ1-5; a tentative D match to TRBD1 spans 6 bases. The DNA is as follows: TGCGCCAGCAGCCAGTGGGACAACAATCAGCCCCAGCATTTT. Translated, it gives CASSQWDNNQPQHF.